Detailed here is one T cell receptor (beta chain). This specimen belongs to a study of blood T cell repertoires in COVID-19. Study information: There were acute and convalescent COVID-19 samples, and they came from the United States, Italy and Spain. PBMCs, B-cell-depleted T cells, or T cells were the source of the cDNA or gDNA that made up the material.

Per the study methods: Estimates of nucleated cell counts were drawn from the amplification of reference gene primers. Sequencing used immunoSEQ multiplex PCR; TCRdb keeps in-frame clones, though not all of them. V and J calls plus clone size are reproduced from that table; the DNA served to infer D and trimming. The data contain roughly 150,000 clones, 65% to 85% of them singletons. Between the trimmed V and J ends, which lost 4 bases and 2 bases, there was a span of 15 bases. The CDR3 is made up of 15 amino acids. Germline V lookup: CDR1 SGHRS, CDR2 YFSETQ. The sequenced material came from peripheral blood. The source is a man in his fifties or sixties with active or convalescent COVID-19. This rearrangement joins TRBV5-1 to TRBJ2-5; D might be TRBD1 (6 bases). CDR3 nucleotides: TGCGCCAGCAGCCCCACAGGGTTGGGGCAAGAGACCCAGTACTTC. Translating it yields CASSPTGLGQETQYF.